This T cell receptor (beta chain) comes out of a study of OX40 agonist ivuxolimab in advanced cancers. Study context: Patients received ivuxolimab, an intravenous treatment, every 2 weeks at 0.01 to 10 mg/kg. The diagnoses of dose-escalation patients were hepatocellular carcinoma, melanoma, renal cell or head and neck cancer.

Assay: immunoSEQ multiplex PCR; the TCRdb copy retains only in-frame clones and omits some. Here the sample spans tens of thousands of clones, 70% to 90% being singletons. CDR1 SGHRS and CDR2 YFSETQ come from the germline V gene. The CDR3 consists of 16 residues. With V trimmed by 3 bases and J by 0 bases, 8 bases remained unmatched. The sequencing here drew on CD4+ or CD8+ T cells sorted from blood, taken in a trial of the OX40 agonist ivuxolimab. The receptor was derived from an adult with an advanced solid tumor such as melanoma, head and neck, liver or kidney cancer. This chain links TRBV5-1 with TRBJ1-2, with 7 bases that match TRBD1. The CDR3: CASSSNTQGSNYGYTF. The CDR3 bases are TGCGCCAGCAGCTCCAATACACAGGGGTCTAACTATGGCTACACCTTC.